The 30 T cell receptor beta chains presented below share a single source sample, sequenced in a study of spatial heterogeneity in lung cancer (dated by TCRdb to between 2018 and 2020). The intended sense of this specimen's time point label: blood at routine non-recurrence follow-up after resection. The method behind the library was 5' RACE. Data came from a NextSeq 500. In-frame beta chains were kept once TCRdb had trimmed the public reads at Q25 with fastp and called clones with MiXCR. Every CDR3 protein is listed once, alongside the most common genes and DNA of its rows. The sample table contains approximately 17,000 distinct CDR3 sequences; only one count was recorded for 15% to 20% of them. Jointly, the top ten make up less than 7% of the sample. The sample in question was PBMCs, obtained at follow-up. The origin of the receptors is a male donor with early-stage non-small cell lung cancer.

As to this clonotype: The germline gene is not matched at one end of the junction; a read error may be the cause. This sequence joins TRBV6-5 and TRBJ1-6, with unresolved D. Germline V CDR1 and CDR2: MNHEY, SVGAGI. The CDR3 spans 14 residues. CDR3 sequence reads: CASSYSARGSPLHF. CDR3 bases: TGTGCCAGCAGCTACTCAGCCCGGGGTTCACCCCTCCACTTT.

By sample fraction, this clonotype is medium-sized. CDR3 in amino acids: CASSLTWDEQYF. The CDR3 nucleotides are TGCGCCAGCAGCTTGACGTGGGACGAGCAGTACTTC. The rearrangement uses TRBV5-1 and TRBJ2-7; D ambiguous. The ends were cut back, 1 base at V and 5 bases at J, with 7 bases in the middle. This CDR3 comprises 12 residues. CDR1 and CDR2 (germline): SGHRS, YFSETQ.

This clonotype was seen a single time. The chain combines TRBV19 with TRBJ2-1; 7 bases are a match to TRBD2. Germline CDR1 is LNHDA and CDR2 is SQIVND (reference sequence). CDR3 length: 15 residues. The trim removed 5 bases at V and 8 bases at J, leaving 12 bases unmatched. CDR3 loop: CASSATTGGFYEQFF. The CDR3 DNA reads TGTGCCAGTAGTGCGACTACCGGGGGGTTCTATGAGCAGTTCTTC.

This clonotype was seen ten or more times. The chain recombines TRBV9 with TRBJ2-7, with D tentatively TRBD1 (5 bases). V gave up 0 bases and J gave up 2 bases, with 12 bases separating them. Germline lookup yields CDR1 SGDLS and CDR2 YYNGEE. This CDR3 comprises 15 residues. CDR3 protein: CASSVAPGLPYEQYF. Written as DNA, the CDR3 is TGTGCCAGCAGCGTAGCACCAGGGCTTCCCTACGAGCAGTACTTC.

The chain recombines TRBV7-9 with TRBJ2-7, with D tentatively TRBD2 (5 bases). CDR1 and CDR2 (germline): SEHNR, FQNEAQ (reference sequence). The CDR3 consists of 14 residues. The germline V and J ends were trimmed by 6 bases and 2 bases, with 14 bases remaining between them. CDR3: CASSGESLTYEQYF. CDR3 in DNA: TGTGCCAGCAGTGGGGAGTCGCTTACCTACGAGCAGTACTTC.

This clonotype was seen a few times. This chain connects TRBV29-1 to TRBJ2-7; a possible D gene is TRBD1 (7 bases). The germline V gene encodes CDR1 SQVTM and CDR2 ANQGSEA. The CDR3 is made up of 13 amino acids. Trimming took off 4 bases at V and 1 base at J, with 11 bases between the two ends. CDR3 DNA: TGCAGCGTTGGTGCAGGGGGGTCCTACGAGCAGTACTTC. It encodes CSVGAGGSYEQYF.

For the CDR3, the DNA is TGCGCCAGCAGCTTCCGGGACAGGGGGTCAGATACCTACGAGCAGTACTTC. It encodes CASSFRDRGSDTYEQYF. V gene TRBV5-1 combines with J gene TRBJ2-7, with TRBD1 matching over 11 bases. V shed 2 bases, J shed 2 bases, and the junction held 9 bases outside the gene matches. CDR1 is SGHRS and CDR2 is YFSETQ in the germline V gene. CDR3 size: 17 residues.

This clonotype is medium-sized. V and J are TRBV10-3 and TRBJ1-2, with a weak D call TRBD1 (5 bases). CDR1 is ENHRY and CDR2 is SYGVKD in the germline V gene. CDR3 length equals 14 residues. Trimming stripped 6 bases from V and 4 bases from J, with 15 bases between. CDR3 coding DNA: TGTGCCATCAGCCAAGTGGGGGAGGCCTATGGCTACACCTTC. As protein: CAISQVGEAYGYTF.

As for this clonotype: At one of its ends the junction is not consistent with the germline gene, which may arise from a read error. This sequence joins TRBV14 and TRBJ2-2; a possible D gene is TRBD2 (6 bases). Germline CDR1 SGHDN, CDR2 FVKESK. The CDR3 is 15 residues long. CDR3 coding DNA: TGTGCCAGCAGCCGGCGTGGGGGGTACACCAGGGAGCTGTTTTTT. The encoded protein is CASSRRGGYTRELFF.

The chain uses TRBV6-1 and TRBJ2-5; D perhaps matches TRBD1 (6 bases). The length of the CDR3 is 12 residues. Germline-derived CDR1 and CDR2 are MNHNS and SASEGT. The germline V and J ends were trimmed by 0 bases and 13 bases, with 12 bases remaining between them. The CDR3 region is CASSEATGRWYF. CDR3 coding DNA: TGTGCCAGCAGTGAAGCGACAGGACGGTGGTACTTC.

This sequence joins TRBV28 and TRBJ2-5; D uncertain. Germline V gene data show CDR1 as MDHEN and CDR2 as SYDVKM. The length of the CDR3 is 12 residues. The germline V and J ends were trimmed by 6 bases and 2 bases, with 7 bases remaining between them. CDR3 nucleotide sequence: TGTGCCAGCAGGACCCCGCAAGAGACCCAGTACTTC. This gives the protein CASRTPQETQYF.

This chain joins TRBV20-1 and TRBJ1-1, with 7 positions matching TRBD1. The trim removed 4 bases at V and 1 base at J, leaving 9 bases unmatched. Germline V gene sequence: CDR1 DFQATT, CDR2 SNEGSKA (reference sequence). CDR3 length: 15 residues. The CDR3 DNA follows: TGCAGTGCTACAAATACAGGGGAGTCGAACACTGAAGCTTTCTTT. It codes for CSATNTGESNTEAFF.

This clonotype was observed a handful of times. The rearrangement joins TRBV9 to TRBJ2-7; 7 bases line up with TRBD2. The CDR3 sequence is 14 residues long. Germline-derived CDR1 and CDR2 are SGDLS and YYNGEE. Losses at the gene ends were 2 bases for V and 3 bases for J; bases not matched to a gene: 5. The CDR3 sequence is CASSVAGVGYEQYF. The CDR3 DNA sequence: TGTGCCAGCAGCGTGGCGGGGGTCGGCTACGAGCAGTACTTC.

This clonotype has a handful of counts. The V call is TRBV7-9, the J call TRBJ1-4; 7 bases match TRBD1. CDR3 length equals 15 residues. The germline V gene has CDR1 SEHNR and CDR2 FQNEAQ (reference sequence). Trimming cost V 5 bases and J 7 bases; bases outside gene matches: 10. The CDR3 protein is CASSPRGTTGEKLFF. The CDR3 DNA follows: TGTGCCAGCAGCCCCAGGGGGACCACGGGTGAAAAACTGTTTTTT.

This clonotype was seen at least ten times. V usage is TRBV7-6 and J usage is TRBJ2-5; D remains unclear. This CDR3 has 13 residues. The ends were cut back, 1 base at V and 2 bases at J, with 5 bases in the middle. Germline loops: CDR1 SGHVS, CDR2 FNYEAQ. DNA for the CDR3: TGTGCCAGCAGCTTAGGACAACAAGAGACCCAGTACTTC. Its protein is CASSLGQQETQYF.

This clonotype was seen only a few times. This chain joins TRBV20-1 and TRBJ2-7; 9 positions match TRBD2. With V trimmed by 1 base and J by 7 bases, 5 bases remained unmatched. Germline assignment: CDR1 DFQATT and CDR2 SNEGSKA (reference sequence). CDR3 length equals 13 residues. The DNA of the CDR3 is TGCAGTGCTAGAGGCGGGGGGGCTGAAGAGCAGTACTTC. This translates into CSARGGGAEEQYF.

The V gene is TRBV5-1, the J gene TRBJ1-1; 12 bases are shared with TRBD1. V lost 3 bases to trimming and J lost 4 bases; unmatched junction nucleotides: 10. The CDR3 runs 17 residues. The germline CDR1 and CDR2 sequences are SGHRS and YFSETQ. The DNA of the CDR3 is TGCGCCAGCAGCTCCGCCGGGACAGGGGGCTTAGGCACTGAAGCTTTCTTT. It specifies CASSSAGTGGLGTEAFF.

The chain links TRBV20-1 to TRBJ2-7; D might be TRBD1 (6 bases). Germline V gene data show CDR1 as DFQATT and CDR2 as SNEGSKA (reference sequence). The V end was cut by 0 bases, the J end by 3 bases, with 12 bases between. This CDR3 is 14 amino acids long. The CDR3 protein is CSARDDRTLYEQYF. The CDR3 DNA sequence: TGCAGTGCTAGAGATGACAGGACCCTCTACGAGCAGTACTTC.

The count of this clonotype is one. CDR3 in DNA: TGCAGTGCTAGAGAAAGAGTTCCAGAAAGGGGGTGGGAGACCCAGTACTTC. This sequence encodes CSARERVPERGWETQYF. The rearrangement links TRBV20-1 to TRBJ2-5, with D possibly being TRBD1 (6 bases). From germline, CDR1 is DFQATT and CDR2 SNEGSKA (reference sequence). This CDR3 is 17 amino acids long. Trimming took off 0 bases at V and 5 bases at J, with 22 bases between the two ends.

In this sample, this clonotype is medium-sized. This chain joins TRBV4-1 and TRBJ2-3, with 10 bases identical to TRBD2. The CDR3 is 15 residues long. Losses at the gene ends were 5 bases for V and 2 bases for J; bases not matched to a gene: 4. CDR1 MGHRA and CDR2 YSYEKL come from the germline V gene. CDR3 coding DNA: TGCGCCAGCAGCAAACTAGCGGGGATCACAGATACGCAGTATTTT. Translation gives CASSKLAGITDTQYF.

This chain uses TRBV10-3 with TRBJ2-1; TRBD2 matches at 9 bases. CDR3 size: 14 residues. J was trimmed by 10 bases and V by 5 bases; bases with no gene match: 9. Germline V gene sequence: CDR1 ENHRY, CDR2 SYGVKD. CDR3 in amino acids: CAISTVRGGFEQFF. The CDR3 bases are TGTGCCATCAGTACCGTGCGGGGGGGCTTCGAGCAGTTCTTC.

This chain joins TRBV12-3 or TRBV12-4 and TRBJ2-5; either TRBD1 or TRBD2 may fit D (5 bases each). The CDR3 loop spans 14 amino acids. Trimming left V 3 bases short and J 5 bases short, with 13 bases between. CDR3 loop: CASSFTAEGETQYF. The DNA of the CDR3 is TGTGCCAGCAGTTTCACAGCCGAGGGGGAGACCCAGTACTTC.

The chain's CDR3 is CASSYYTVNTEAFF. The CDR3 DNA sequence: TGTGCCAGCAGTTACTATACGGTGAACACTGAAGCTTTCTTT. This chain uses TRBV6-2 or TRBV6-3 with TRBJ1-1, with D unresolved. The V and J ends lost 1 base and 0 bases respectively, with 6 bases between them. The CDR3 is 14 amino acids. The germline gives CDR1 MNHEY, CDR2 SVGEGT.

This clonotype occurred a few times. The J gene is TRBJ2-7, the V gene TRBV29-1; TRBD1 agrees at 8 bases. V was pared by 0 bases and J by 3 bases, with 7 bases of the junction left unmatched. There are 15 residues in the CDR3. The germline V gene has CDR1 SQVTM and CDR2 ANQGSEA. CDR3 region: CSVEDRAGGFYEQYF. Written as DNA, the CDR3 is TGCAGCGTTGAAGATCGGGCAGGGGGCTTCTACGAGCAGTACTTC.

This clonotype was picked up a small number of times. The junction and the germline gene differ at one end; a read error may be behind it. The J gene is TRBJ2-2, the V gene TRBV2; the D gene is possibly TRBD1 (5 bases). This CDR3 is 14 amino acids long. Germline-derived CDR1 and CDR2 are SNHLY and FYNNEI. The CDR3 reads CASSKAAGTGELFF. The CDR3 DNA sequence: TGTGCCAGCAGTAAAGCTGCAGGGACCGGGGAGCTGTTTTTT.

On this clonotype itself: One end of the junction varies from germline; a read error may be responsible. This sequence joins TRBV3-1 and TRBJ2-3, with TRBD2 matching over 8 bases. CDR1 LGHDT and CDR2 YNNKEL come from the germline V gene (reference sequence). The CDR3 spans 16 residues. The CDR3 loop is CASSLRAGASTDMQYF. The CDR3, as DNA: TGTGCCAGCAGCCTCAGAGCGGGGGCTAGCACAGATATGCAGTATTTT.

By sample fraction, this clonotype is medium-sized. This chain connects TRBV9 to TRBJ2-2, with unresolved D. From germline, CDR1 is SGDLS and CDR2 YYNGEE. This CDR3 contains 14 residues. The ends were cut back, 4 bases at V and 7 bases at J, with 14 bases in the middle. The CDR3 DNA follows: TGTGCCAGCAGCCCCCGCCGCTCCGGCGGGGAGCTGTTTTTT. Translated: CASSPRRSGGELFF.

This clonotype turned up a few times. V is TRBV11-3 and J is TRBJ1-2, with 7 bases matching TRBD1. Trimming removed 3 bases from V and 2 bases from J; junction bases left unmatched: 9. The CDR3 sequence is 16 residues long. Germline CDR1 reads SGHNT; CDR2 reads YENEEA. The CDR3 nucleotides are TGTGCCAGCAGCTTTCGATACAGGGGATCAAACTATGGCTACACCTTC. This sequence encodes CASSFRYRGSNYGYTF.

This clonotype was counted between two and nine times. This sequence joins TRBV5-1 and TRBJ2-7, with D hard to call. Germline-derived CDR1 and CDR2 are SGHRS and YFSETQ. Deletions cut 0 bases from V and 2 bases from J, with 18 bases between. The CDR3 is 17 amino acids. This CDR3 reads CASSLGPQQGQTYEQYF. The CDR3 nucleotides read TGCGCCAGCAGCTTGGGACCCCAACAAGGGCAGACCTACGAGCAGTACTTC. Filled out from reference TRBV5-1 and TRBJ2-7, the complete variable domain reads KAGVTQTPRYLIKTRGQQVTLSCSPISGHRSVSWYQQTPGQGLQFLFEYFSETQRNKGNFPGRFSGRQFSNSRSEMNVSTLELGDSALYLCASSLGPQQGQTYEQYFGPGTRLTVT.

The sample holds many counts of this clonotype. The chain uses TRBV7-9 and TRBJ2-1, with a possible D match to TRBD1 (6 bases). The V end lost 7 bases, the J end lost 3 bases, and 13 bases lay between the germline ends. The CDR3 covers 14 residues. Germline V gene data show CDR1 as SEHNR and CDR2 as FQNEAQ (reference sequence). The DNA of the CDR3 is TGTGCCAGCAACTACCGGACAGACTACAATGAGCAGTTCTTC. It translates to CASNYRTDYNEQFF.